This TCR beta chain was sequenced for a study of T cell changes during pregnancy in multiple sclerosis. CDR3 size: 14 residues. Germline values: CDR1 LNHDA, CDR2 SQIVND (reference sequence). V lost 4 bases to trimming and J lost 6 bases; unmatched junction nucleotides: 4. The data were produced by immunoSEQ multiplex PCR, yet TCRdb's version contains in-frame clones alone and is incomplete. This table holds 45,000 to 55,000 clones, about 91% found once. This receptor was identified in a female donor with multiple sclerosis, enrolled in a pregnancy study. V gene TRBV19 combines with J gene TRBJ2-7; TRBD2 aligns across 12 bases. The source was peripheral blood, collected after pregnancy. CDR3 DNA: TGTGCCAGTAGTAAGGGACTAGCGGGTGTCGAGCAGTACTTC. It specifies CASSKGLAGVEQYF. The full variable domain, in which reference TRBV19 and TRBJ2-7 provide the parts outside the CDR3, is DGGITQSPKYLFRKEGQNVTLSCEQNLNHDAMYWYRQDPGQGLRLIYYSQIVNDFQKGDIAEGYSVSREKKESFPLTVTSAQKNPTAFYLCASSKGLAGVEQYFGPGTRLTVT.